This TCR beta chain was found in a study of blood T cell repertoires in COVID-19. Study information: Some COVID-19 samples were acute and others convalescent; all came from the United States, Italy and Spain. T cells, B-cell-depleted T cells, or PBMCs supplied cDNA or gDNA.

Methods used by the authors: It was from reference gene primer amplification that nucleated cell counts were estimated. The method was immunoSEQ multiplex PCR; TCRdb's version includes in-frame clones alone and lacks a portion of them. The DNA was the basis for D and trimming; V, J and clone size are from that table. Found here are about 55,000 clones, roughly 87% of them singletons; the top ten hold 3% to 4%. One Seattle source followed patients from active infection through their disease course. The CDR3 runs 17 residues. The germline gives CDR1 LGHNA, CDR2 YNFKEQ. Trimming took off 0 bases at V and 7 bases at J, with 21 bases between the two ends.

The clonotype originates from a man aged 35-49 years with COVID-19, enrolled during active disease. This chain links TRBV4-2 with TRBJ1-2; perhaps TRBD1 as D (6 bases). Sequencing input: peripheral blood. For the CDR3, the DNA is TGTGCCAGCAGCCAAGATTCCACCGGGGGGCGCGGGTTTGGCTACACCTTC. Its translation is CASSQDSTGGRGFGYTF.